This TCR beta chain was identified in a study of beta chain features in type 1 diabetes. Study-level results: In all four CD4+ subsets, TCRB CDR3 length was significantly, moderately reduced in type 1 diabetes.

In its sample, this clone was seen a few times. As yet, its antigen is unknown. Of the isolated RNA, all was reverse transcribed, and so the sequenced material was expressed TCRB transcripts. Assay used: immunoSEQ multiplex PCR; TCRdb lists only in-frame clones, some missing. The sample holds roughly 290,000 clones, approximately 16% seen once. Isolation of CD4+ naive, central memory, regulatory and stem cell-like memory cells was achieved by sorting via CD45RO/CCR7/CD25/CD127/CD95/CD27. Trimming left V 3 bases short and J 3 bases short, with 8 bases between. The length of the CDR3 is 13 residues. CDR1 KGHSH and CDR2 LQKENI come from the germline V gene.

The sample was naive CD4+ T cells from blood. The chain recombines TRBV18 with TRBJ2-5, with D tentatively TRBD1 (5 bases). The receptor comes from a young man with type 1 diabetes. The CDR3 region is CASSPAREETQYF. DNA for the CDR3: TGTGCCAGCTCACCGGCCAGGGAAGAGACCCAGTACTTC.